These 10 T cell receptor beta chains were all obtained from the same sample, sequenced in a study of cytotoxic CD8 clonotypes in ibrutinib-treated CLL. The protocol was immunoSEQ multiplex PCR, while the TCRdb copy is restricted to in-frame clones and leaves out a portion. Among some 3,000 clones listed, 82% were seen once. Sequenced here: PBMCs, sampled before ibrutinib treatment. The source of these receptors is a human donor with chronic lymphocytic leukemia.

The chain couples TRBV6-1 to TRBJ2-1; 7 bases are a match to TRBD2. J gave up 0 bases and V 5 bases, and 4 bases lay outside the gene matches. This CDR3 comprises 15 residues. CDR1 and CDR2 (germline): MNHNS, SASEGT. CDR3 amino acids: CASSSSGNSYNEQFF. The CDR3, as DNA: TGTGCCAGCAGTTCAAGCGGGAACTCCTACAATGAGCAGTTCTTC.

CDR3 region: CASTSGTVSYEQYF. CDR3 bases: TGTGCCAGCACATCCGGGACGGTCTCCTACGAGCAGTACTTC. The chain is built from TRBV2 and TRBJ2-5, with D perhaps being TRBD1 or TRBD2 (5 bases each). The J call is uncertain, as TRBJ2-7 better fits the DNA end. This CDR3 spans 14 amino acids. CDR1 is SNHLY, CDR2 FYNNEI, per germline.

This chain links TRBV2 with TRBJ2-3; TRBD2 matches at 13 bases. V dropped 9 bases and J dropped 1; count of bases not matched to a gene: 13. From germline, CDR1 is SNHLY and CDR2 FYNNEI. This CDR3 region has 18 residues. The CDR3 here is CASRTSGGAPWGTDTQYF. The CDR3 nucleotides are TGTGCCAGTAGGACTAGCGGGGGAGCCCCTTGGGGCACAGATACGCAGTATTTT.

The chain employs TRBV15 and TRBJ2-2; D not certain. The CDR3 covers 14 residues. The germline gives CDR1 LNHNV, CDR2 YYDKDF (reference sequence). Between the trimmed V and J ends, which lost 4 bases and 6 bases, there was a span of 12 bases. This chain's CDR3 is CATSTRVTAGELFF. The CDR3 bases are TGTGCCACCAGCACCCGGGTCACAGCCGGGGAGCTGTTTTTT.

This clone was counted between two and nine times. The rearrangement joins TRBV7-9 to TRBJ2-2; unclear D gene. Germline assignment: CDR1 SEHNR and CDR2 FQNEAQ (reference sequence). The CDR3 has 14 amino acids. V was pared by 3 bases and J by 6 bases, with 11 bases between. CDR3 protein: CASSFGLVAGELFF. The CDR3 nucleotides are TGTGCCAGCAGCTTCGGGTTGGTTGCCGGGGAGCTGTTTTTT.

The chain employs TRBV29-1 and TRBJ1-2; TRBD1 might be the D (5 bases). CDR3 length: 12 residues. Trimming removed 4 bases at V and 7 bases at J, with 13 bases between. The V gene's germline CDR1 is SQVTM and CDR2 ANQGSEA. CDR3 sequence: CSVVGLGGGYTF. In DNA form, the CDR3 reads TGCAGCGTTGTCGGACTGGGGGGTGGCTACACCTTC.

This chain links TRBV9 with TRBJ1-1; D ambiguous. Germline CDR1 reads SGDLS; CDR2 reads YYNGEE. CDR3 length: 14 amino acids. V was trimmed by 0 bases and J by 7 bases, leaving 13 bases between them. The CDR3 protein is CASSVDAGMGEAFF. The CDR3 DNA reads as TGTGCCAGCAGCGTAGACGCGGGGATGGGTGAAGCTTTCTTT.

V and J are TRBV7-8 and TRBJ1-1; D call uncertain. The ends were cut back, 3 bases at V and 1 base at J, with 12 bases in the middle. CDR3 length: 15 residues. Germline V CDR1 and CDR2: SGHVS, FQNEAQ. The CDR3 protein is CASSFLGRANTEAFF. In DNA form, the CDR3 reads TGTGCCAGCAGCTTCCTCGGACGCGCGAACACTGAAGCTTTCTTT.

The rearrangement uses TRBV7-9 and TRBJ1-2, with TRBD1 identical over 8 bases. The V segment lost 5 bases and the J segment 2 bases; nucleotides outside the gene matches: 4. CDR1 and CDR2 from the germline V gene are SEHNR and FQNEAQ (reference sequence). The CDR3 runs to 14 residues. In DNA form, the CDR3 reads TGTGCCAGCAGCACCGGGACAGGAAACTATGGCTACACCTTC. The encoded protein is CASSTGTGNYGYTF.

V usage is TRBV7-6 and J usage is TRBJ1-1; D call uncertain. Germline loops: CDR1 SGHVS, CDR2 FNYEAQ. V was cut by 5 bases and J by 0 bases, with 16 bases left in between. CDR3 length: 16 residues. In nucleotides, the CDR3 is TGTGCCAGCAGCCCCCCAGGCCAGCTGCTGAACACTGAAGCTTTCTTT. Protein product: CASSPPGQLLNTEAFF. The whole variable domain, remainder taken from reference TRBV7-6 and TRBJ1-1, is GAGVSQSPRYKVTKRGQDVALRCDPISGHVSLYWYRQALGQGPEFLTYFNYEAQQDKSGLPNDRFSAERPEGSISTLTIQRTEQRDSAMYRCASSPPGQLLNTEAFFGQGTRLTVV.